The present T cell receptor (beta chain) was sequenced within a study of T-cell reconstitution after alpha-beta-depleted transplantation in children. Using unique molecular identifiers, the investigators prepared the TCRbeta library. Via MiXCR, TCRdb re-called the PCR reads, giving one row per CDR3 protein. Here the sample spans some 240,000 distinct CDR3 sequences, around 12% being singletons. There are many counts of this clonotype. This CDR3 is 17 amino acids long. Trimming left V 5 bases short and J 0 bases short, with 17 bases between. The chain employs TRBV12-3 or TRBV12-4 and TRBJ2-1; D tentatively fits TRBD1 or TRBD2 (5 bases each). The source was PBMCs from the stem cell graft donor, collected from the stem cell graft. This TCR was sampled from a human donor who donated a stem cell graft to a child with acute lymphoblastic leukemia. CDR3 sequence reads: CASSQLPGRSSYNEQFF. CDR3 nucleotides: TGTGCCAGCAGTCAACTCCCGGGACGGAGCTCCTACAATGAGCAGTTCTTC.